A single sample gave rise to the 16 T cell receptor beta chains below, sequenced in a study of T cell responses to AZD1222 COVID-19 vaccine. This table comes from immunoSEQ multiplex PCR, and its TCRdb copy is limited to in-frame clones, with some not included. The sample has about 120,000 clones, approximately 85% seen once. The sample was peripheral blood, taken on day 0 of MenACWY control vaccination. These receptors all come from an adult in good health.

The chain links TRBV3-1 (or the pseudogene TRBV3-2) to TRBJ2-6; D uncertain. This CDR3 spans 15 amino acids. Deletions cut 4 bases from V and 5 bases from J, with 12 bases between. Germline V CDR1 and CDR2: LGHDT, YNNKEL (reference sequence). The CDR3 coding sequence is TGTGCCAGCAGCCGGATGACCAGTTGGGCCAACGTCCTGACTTTC. It translates to CASSRMTSWANVLTF.

This rearrangement joins TRBV6-5 to TRBJ1-3; tentative D call: TRBD1 (6 bases). Germline V CDR1 and CDR2: MNHEY, SVGAGI. Trimming took off 6 bases at V and 1 base at J, with 13 bases between the two ends. The CDR3 sequence is 15 residues long. The CDR3 DNA sequence: TGTGCCAGCAGCCAGGGACACCAATCTGGAAACACCATATATTTT. Translated: CASSQGHQSGNTIYF.

V and J are TRBV19 and TRBJ2-3; 7 nucleotides align to TRBD1. This CDR3 contains 13 residues. CDR1 and CDR2 (germline): LNHDA, SQIVND (reference sequence). The J segment lost 6 bases and the V segment lost 5 bases, leaving 5 bases of the junction unmatched. CDR3 DNA: TGTGCCAGTAGTCGGGACAGAGGGGATACGCAGTATTTT. It encodes CASSRDRGDTQYF.

The chain carries TRBV13 and TRBJ2-5; 15 nucleotides agree with TRBD2. The trim removed 5 bases at V and 7 bases at J, leaving 14 bases unmatched. Per germline, CDR1 PRHDT and CDR2 FYEKMQ (reference sequence). This CDR3 is built from 18 residues. The CDR3 is CASSGTPGTSGGMWTQYF. DNA for the CDR3: TGTGCCAGCAGCGGAACCCCCGGGACTAGCGGGGGGATGTGGACCCAGTACTTC. The whole variable domain, filled in from reference TRBV13 and TRBJ2-5, reads AAGVIQSPRHLIKEKRETATLKCYPIPRHDTVYWYQQGPGQDPQFLISFYEKMQSDKGSIPDRFSAQQFSDYHSELNMSSLELGDSALYFCASSGTPGTSGGMWTQYFGPGTRLLVL.

This rearrangement joins TRBV6-5 to TRBJ2-1, with D maybe TRBD1 (6 bases). CDR1 is MNHEY and CDR2 is SVGAGI in the germline V gene. The CDR3 contains 12 residues. V shed 0 bases and J shed 12 bases, with 9 bases lying between them. The CDR3 loop is CASSYSGQGQFF. The CDR3 DNA follows: TGTGCCAGCAGTTACTCGGGACAAGGGCAGTTCTTC.

The chain has TRBV14 and TRBJ1-5; a possible D gene is TRBD1 (5 bases). Germline CDR1 is SGHDN and CDR2 is FVKESK. This CDR3 is built from 16 residues. Trimming took off 1 base at V and 7 bases at J, with 17 bases between the two ends. The CDR3 coding sequence is TGTGCCAGCAGCCAAGGGGGACGACTCTTTCCCCAGCCCCAGCATTTT. Its protein is CASSQGGRLFPQPQHF.

This clone was counted a single time. The chain carries TRBV4-2 and TRBJ1-1; 9 bases match TRBD1. Germline CDR1 is LGHNA and CDR2 is YNFKEQ. This CDR3 has 18 residues. The V gene end was trimmed by 4 bases and the J gene end by 4 bases; junction bases not matched to a gene: 16. This CDR3 reads CASSPGSLQGARGTEAFF. The CDR3 nucleotides read TGTGCCAGCAGCCCCGGCAGCTTACAGGGGGCCCGGGGCACTGAAGCTTTCTTT.

The chain uses TRBV5-5 and TRBJ2-7; 7 nucleotides align to TRBD1. CDR1 SGHKS and CDR2 YYEKEE come from the germline V gene (reference sequence). CDR3 size: 14 residues. V shed 3 bases and J 10 bases; nucleotides not matched to a gene: 13. The CDR3 loop is CASSSRDRMDHQYF. CDR3 in DNA: TGTGCCAGCAGCTCCCGGGACAGAATGGACCATCAGTACTTC.

This chain connects TRBV2 to TRBJ2-4; D is perhaps TRBD2 (7 bases). This CDR3 comprises 17 residues. Germline-derived CDR1 and CDR2 are SNHLY and FYNNEI. V lost 2 bases and J 3 bases, leaving 17 bases between the germline ends. The CDR3 here is CASSETPGGGIKNIQYF. CDR3 DNA sequence: TGTGCCAGCAGTGAAACCCCTGGCGGGGGCATCAAAAACATTCAGTACTTC. The whole variable domain, filled in from reference TRBV2 and TRBJ2-4, reads EPEVTQTPSHQVTQMGQEVILRCVPISNHLYFYWYRQILGQKVEFLVSFYNNEISEKSEIFDDQFSVERPDGSNFTLKIRSTKLEDSAMYFCASSETPGGGIKNIQYFGAGTRLSVL.

This chain uses TRBV29-1 with TRBJ2-3, with D maybe TRBD1 (6 bases). This CDR3 is 13 amino acids long. V shed 3 bases and J shed 3 bases, with 10 bases lying between them. Germline V CDR1 and CDR2: SQVTM, ANQGSEA. The chain's CDR3 is CSVDQGQTDTQYF. The DNA of the CDR3 is TGCAGCGTTGATCAGGGGCAGACAGATACGCAGTATTTT.

Here the CDR3 reads CASSIDSTVFGELFF. The CDR3 DNA reads as TGTGCCAGTAGTATAGACAGTACCGTATTCGGGGAGCTGTTTTTT. The chain combines TRBV19 with TRBJ2-2; D unclear. The CDR3 covers 15 residues. Trimming left V 0 bases short and J 7 bases short, with 12 bases between. Germline V gene lookup returns CDR1 LNHDA and CDR2 SQIVND (reference sequence). Looking up the rest from reference TRBV19 and TRBJ2-2 gives the full variable domain: DGGITQSPKYLFRKEGQNVTLSCEQNLNHDAMYWYRQDPGQGLRLIYYSQIVNDFQKGDIAEGYSVSREKKESFPLTVTSAQKNPTAFYLCASSIDSTVFGELFFGEGSRLTVL.

V usage is TRBV9 and J usage is TRBJ2-7, with D perhaps given as TRBD1 or TRBD2 (5 bases each). Germline-derived CDR1 and CDR2 are SGDLS and YYNGEE. The CDR3 length is 16 residues. Trimming removed 2 bases from V and 4 bases from J, with 19 bases in between. CDR3 sequence reads: CASSVGRDPLLYEQYF. CDR3 DNA sequence: TGTGCCAGCAGCGTTGGCAGGGACCCACTTTTGTACGAGCAGTACTTC. The entire variable domain, with the rest obtained from reference TRBV9 and TRBJ2-7, is as follows: DSGVTQTPKHLITATGQRVTLRCSPRSGDLSVYWYQQSLDQGLQFLIQYYNGEERAKGNILERFSAQQFPDLHSELNLSSLELGDSALYFCASSVGRDPLLYEQYFGPGTRLTVT.

The CDR3 DNA reads as TGTGCCAGCAGTCGGCGGGACGGGTCGAACACTGAAGCTTTCTTT. It codes for CASSRRDGSNTEAFF. The rearrangement uses TRBV27 and TRBJ1-1; a weak D match, TRBD1 (5 bases). Germline loops: CDR1 MNHEY, CDR2 SMNVEV (reference sequence). Trimming cost V 5 bases and J 1 base, with 14 bases left between them. This CDR3 is 15 amino acids long.

The rearrangement joins TRBV14 to TRBJ2-7, with D unresolved. CDR1 is SGHDN and CDR2 is FVKESK in the germline V gene. This CDR3 region has 12 residues. The ends were cut back, 0 bases at V and 7 bases at J, with 7 bases in the middle. CDR3 in DNA: TGTGCCAGCAGCCAAGATTGGCGGGAGCAGTACTTC. Translating it yields CASSQDWREQYF.

The V call is TRBV3-1 (or the pseudogene TRBV3-2), the J call TRBJ2-4; 9 nucleotides align to TRBD1. V was pared by 4 bases and J by 6 bases, with 1 base of the junction left unmatched. The CDR3 covers 13 residues. CDR1 is LGHDT and CDR2 is YNNKEL in the germline V gene (reference sequence). The CDR3 DNA reads TGTGCCAGCAGCCGGACAGGGGCAAACATTCAGTACTTC. It is translated as CASSRTGANIQYF.

The V call is TRBV11-3, the J call TRBJ2-1; 8 bases line up with TRBD2. The CDR3 consists of 17 residues. From germline, CDR1 is SGHNT and CDR2 YENEEA. Trimming cost V 3 bases and J 3 bases; bases outside gene matches: 10. CDR3 coding DNA: TGTGCCAGCAGCTTCGGTCCCGGGGGGGATCACTACAATGAGCAGTTCTTC. Translated: CASSFGPGGDHYNEQFF.